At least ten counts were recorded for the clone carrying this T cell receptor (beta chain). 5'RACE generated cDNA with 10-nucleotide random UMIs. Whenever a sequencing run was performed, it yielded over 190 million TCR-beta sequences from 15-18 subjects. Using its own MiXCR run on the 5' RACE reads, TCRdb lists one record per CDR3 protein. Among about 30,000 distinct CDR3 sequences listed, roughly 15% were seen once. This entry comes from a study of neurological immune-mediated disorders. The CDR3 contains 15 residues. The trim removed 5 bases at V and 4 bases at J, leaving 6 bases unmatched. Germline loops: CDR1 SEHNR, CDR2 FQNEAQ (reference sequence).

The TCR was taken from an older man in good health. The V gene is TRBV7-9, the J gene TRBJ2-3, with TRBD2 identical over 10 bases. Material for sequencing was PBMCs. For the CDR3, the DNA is TGTGCCAGCAGCCCGACTAGCGGGCGTCCAGATACGCAGTATTTT. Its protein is CASSPTSGRPDTQYF.